Below, 25 T cell receptor beta chains from the same sample are listed, as sequenced in a study of control samples from healthy donors and cancer patients. Clones were read by immunoSEQ multiplex PCR, and TCRdb kept only the in-frame ones, dropping some. The data contain approximately 87,000 clones, 75% to 95% of them singletons. What was sequenced was blood. The source of these receptors is a man in his fifties in good health.

This chain connects TRBV5-4 to TRBJ2-5; 9 bases are a match to TRBD2. This CDR3 region has 17 residues. The germline CDR1 and CDR2 sequences are SGHNT and YYREEE (reference sequence). Unmatched junction bases numbered 10, after V lost 0 bases and J lost 4 bases. The chain's CDR3 is CASSLAGGGAGLETQYF. CDR3 DNA: TGTGCCAGCAGCTTGGCTGGCGGGGGGGCAGGGCTAGAGACCCAGTACTTC.

This chain joins TRBV3-1 (or the pseudogene TRBV3-2) and TRBJ1-6; no reliable D call. Trimming shortened V by 4 bases and J by 9 bases, and 10 bases separated the two germline ends. The CDR3 has 13 residues. Per the germline V gene, CDR1 is LGHDT and CDR2 is YNNKEL (reference sequence). The CDR3 reads CASSRLESSPLHF. The CDR3 DNA sequence: TGTGCCAGCAGCCGTTTGGAGAGTTCACCCCTCCACTTT.

This clone turned up a few times. V is TRBV2 and J is TRBJ1-5; TRBD1 matches 10 bases. V lost 5 bases to trimming and J lost 6 bases; unmatched junction nucleotides: 7. This CDR3 has 15 amino acids. Germline V lookup: CDR1 SNHLY, CDR2 FYNNEI. The DNA for the CDR3 is TGTGCCAGCAGTAGACAGGGGGCGCTGAGTCAGCCCCAGCATTTT. It yields the protein CASSRQGALSQPQHF.

V gene TRBV5-1 combines with J gene TRBJ1-2; D is perhaps TRBD1 (6 bases). Germline values: CDR1 SGHRS, CDR2 YFSETQ. This CDR3 has 15 amino acids. Trimming removed 1 base at V and 0 bases at J, with 10 bases between. The CDR3 bases are TGCGCCAGCAGCTTGACAGGGTTAACTAACTATGGCTACACCTTC. The encoded protein is CASSLTGLTNYGYTF.

This rearrangement joins TRBV14 to TRBJ2-7; D remains ambiguous. Germline CDR1 is SGHDN and CDR2 is FVKESK. CDR3 length: 12 residues. The V and J ends lost 1 base and 6 bases respectively, with 7 bases between them. CDR3 amino acids: CASSQVPGEQYF. For the CDR3, the DNA is TGTGCCAGCAGCCAAGTTCCCGGCGAGCAGTACTTC.

This clone has more than one count but fewer than ten. This chain uses TRBV10-3 with TRBJ2-3; 7 bases fit TRBD2. Germline assignment: CDR1 ENHRY and CDR2 SYGVKD. The CDR3 consists of 17 residues. The trim removed 2 bases at V and 0 bases at J, leaving 8 bases unmatched. The CDR3, as DNA: TGTGCCATCAGTGAGACCGGGACTACATCTAGCACAGATACGCAGTATTTT. It is translated as CAISETGTTSSTDTQYF.

The sample holds a few counts of this clone. The chain has TRBV14 and TRBJ2-2; 8 positions agree with TRBD1. V was clipped by 0 bases and J by 2 bases; unmatched bases: 5. Germline V gives CDR1 SGHDN, CDR2 FVKESK. The CDR3 is made up of 17 amino acids. CDR3 residues: CASSQDLTGVNTGELFF. CDR3 coding DNA: TGTGCCAGCAGCCAAGATTTGACAGGGGTAAACACCGGGGAGCTGTTTTTT.

This chain links TRBV5-4 with TRBJ1-3; TRBD1 aligns across 8 bases. CDR3 length: 14 residues. Germline loops: CDR1 SGHNT, CDR2 YYREEE (reference sequence). The ends lost 4 bases at V and 2 bases at J; junction bases unmatched: 2. CDR3 DNA: TGTGCCAGCAGCATGGACAGGGCTGGAAACACCATATATTTT. This gives the protein CASSMDRAGNTIYF.

The gene calls are TRBV6-5 and TRBJ1-1; D might be TRBD1 (6 bases). Trimming shortened V by 4 bases and J by 6 bases, and 12 bases separated the two germline ends. Germline lookup yields CDR1 MNHEY and CDR2 SVGAGI. CDR3 size: 13 residues. CDR3 bases: TGTGCCAGCAGTTCAGGGGTGAGGTCTGAAGCTTTCTTT. Its translation is CASSSGVRSEAFF.

This clone was counted a single time. The V call is TRBV6-5, the J call TRBJ2-3; D may correspond to TRBD1 or TRBD2 (6 bases each). CDR3 length: 14 residues. The V gene's germline CDR1 is MNHEY and CDR2 SVGAGI. The V end was cut by 8 bases, the J end by 4 bases, with 16 bases between. CDR3 amino acids: CASRLIGGADTQYF. CDR3 DNA sequence: TGTGCCAGCCGGCTTATCGGGGGCGCAGATACGCAGTATTTT.

This clone has a count of ten or more. The rearrangement links TRBV7-6 to TRBJ2-2; TRBD1 is a possible D gene (6 bases). V lost 5 bases and J lost 5, with 18 bases in between. CDR1 is SGHVS and CDR2 is FNYEAQ in the germline V gene. The CDR3 spans 16 residues. CDR3 DNA: TGTGCCAGCAGCCCCCGAACGGGACATATTACCGGGGAGCTGTTTTTT. This sequence encodes CASSPRTGHITGELFF.

This clone was detected only once. V and J are TRBV6-5 and TRBJ1-1, with D possibly matching TRBD1 (5 bases). CDR3 size: 13 residues. V gave up 6 bases and J gave up 3 bases, with 11 bases separating them. CDR1 is MNHEY and CDR2 is SVGAGI in the germline V gene. The CDR3 spells CASRTGAHTEAFF. The CDR3 region has the DNA TGTGCCAGCAGAACCGGGGCCCACACTGAAGCTTTCTTT.

The chain joins TRBV10-3 to TRBJ2-1, with 9 bases fitting TRBD1. The V gene's germline CDR1 is ENHRY and CDR2 SYGVKD. V lost 6 bases and J lost 8; bases outside the gene matches: 11. The CDR3 has 15 amino acids. CDR3 DNA: TGTGCCATCAGGGGGCCGGGACAGGGAGAGGATGAGCAGTTCTTC. Protein: CAIRGPGQGEDEQFF.

V and J are TRBV19 and TRBJ2-1, with 8 bases aligning to TRBD2. The V gene end was trimmed by 2 bases and the J gene end by 6 bases; junction bases not matched to a gene: 6. The CDR3 covers 15 residues. The germline V gene encodes CDR1 LNHDA and CDR2 SQIVND (reference sequence). Written as DNA, the CDR3 is TGTGCCAGTAGTATAAGAGCGGGGGTTCCCAATGAGCAGTTCTTC. Amino acids: CASSIRAGVPNEQFF.

The chain links TRBV6-5 to TRBJ1-2, with TRBD1 matching over 9 bases. Trimming cost V 6 bases and J 8 bases; bases outside gene matches: 7. Germline V lookup: CDR1 MNHEY, CDR2 SVGAGI. This CDR3 comprises 13 residues. In DNA, the CDR3 is TGTGCCAGCAGAAAACAGGGGGCGGAAGGCTACACCTTC. Translated, it gives CASRKQGAEGYTF.

The chain links TRBV20-1 to TRBJ1-1; TRBD1 might be the D (5 bases). Germline V CDR1 and CDR2: DFQATT, SNEGSKA (reference sequence). Trimming took off 4 bases at V and 5 bases at J, with 8 bases between the two ends. There are 11 residues in the CDR3. The CDR3 here is CSAIGTTEAFF. The DNA of the CDR3 is TGCAGTGCTATTGGGACGACTGAAGCTTTCTTT.

The rearrangement uses TRBV9 and TRBJ1-2, with D perhaps matching TRBD1 (6 bases). The CDR3 has 13 amino acids. Germline assignment: CDR1 SGDLS and CDR2 YYNGEE. Trimming stripped 7 bases from V and 0 bases from J, with 10 bases between. In nucleotides, the CDR3 is TGTGCCAGCCACCAGGGGTCTAACTATGGCTACACCTTC. Translated, it gives CASHQGSNYGYTF. Complete variable domain (other parts from reference TRBV9 and TRBJ1-2): DSGVTQTPKHLITATGQRVTLRCSPRSGDLSVYWYQQSLDQGLQFLIQYYNGEERAKGNILERFSAQQFPDLHSELNLSSLELGDSALYFCASHQGSNYGYTFGSGTRLTVV.

The rearrangement uses TRBV5-1 and TRBJ1-1; 10 bases map to TRBD1. Germline-derived CDR1 and CDR2 are SGHRS and YFSETQ. After removal of 4 bases from V and 3 bases from J, the junction contained 12 bases not matched to a gene. The CDR3 is 17 residues long. CDR3 nucleotide sequence: TGCGCCAGCAGCCCCTCCTCCAGGACAGGGGGGGACACTGAAGCTTTCTTT. It specifies CASSPSSRTGGDTEAFF.

The CDR3 spells CASSLPGGQEGGYTF. The CDR3 DNA follows: TGTGCCAGCAGCTTGCCAGGGGGCCAAGAGGGAGGCTACACCTTC. This rearrangement joins TRBV7-2 to TRBJ1-2, with 8 positions matching TRBD1. Germline CDR1 reads SGHTA; CDR2 reads FQGNSA. V lost 3 bases and J lost 8; bases outside the gene matches: 11. This CDR3 is built from 15 residues.

The chain is built from TRBV7-6 and TRBJ2-4; D is uncertain. CDR1 is SGHVS, CDR2 FNYEAQ, per germline. Trimming removed 6 bases from V and 6 bases from J, with 18 bases in between. This CDR3 is built from 15 residues. CDR3 coding DNA: TGTGCCAGCAGTCCCGACCGGATCCCACCAAACATTCAGTACTTC. Translated, it gives CASSPDRIPPNIQYF.

In the case of this clone: This same CDR3 is encoded by further DNA sequences in the sample. The chain uses TRBV6-6 and TRBJ2-3; 11 nucleotides align to TRBD1. Germline CDR1 and CDR2: MNHNY and SVGAGI (reference sequence). The CDR3 is made up of 14 amino acids. Unmatched junction bases numbered 5, after V lost 7 bases and J lost 5 bases. Here the CDR3 reads CASKGTGGLDTQYF. The CDR3 DNA follows: TGTGCCAGCAAGGGGACAGGGGGACTAGATACGCAGTATTTT.

The V gene is TRBV19, the J gene TRBJ1-3; tentative D call: TRBD1 (5 bases). The CDR3 extends over 15 amino acids. Trimming cost V 3 bases and J 1 base, with 10 bases left between them. The germline CDR1 and CDR2 sequences are LNHDA and SQIVND (reference sequence). The CDR3 sequence: CASSMIGGSGNTIYF. The CDR3, as DNA: TGTGCCAGTAGTATGATTGGGGGTTCTGGAAACACCATATATTTT.

The chain couples TRBV5-6 to TRBJ2-1, with 7 bases aligning to TRBD2. With 4 bases clipped from V and 9 bases from J, the junction kept 10 bases outside the gene matches. The CDR3 is 14 amino acids. Germline V CDR1 and CDR2: SGHDT, YYEEEE. The CDR3, as DNA: TGTGCCAGCAGCGGTGTAGCGGGTTCCACTGAGCAGTTCTTC. This sequence encodes CASSGVAGSTEQFF.

This chain joins TRBV9 and TRBJ2-5; 9 bases are shared with TRBD2. Germline V gives CDR1 SGDLS, CDR2 YYNGEE. J lost 5 bases, V lost 3 bases, and 5 bases had no gene match. The length of the CDR3 is 14 residues. The CDR3 reads CASSDGTSRETQYF. CDR3 coding DNA: TGTGCCAGCAGCGATGGGACTAGCCGGGAGACCCAGTACTTC.

Points on this clone: This likely comes from a read error, as the CDR3 has no conserved phenylalanine or tryptophan at its end. V gene TRBV6-5 combines with J gene TRBJ1-6; D gene uncertain. V was shortened by 0 bases and J by 8 bases, with 11 bases between the two germline ends. The CDR3 length is 15 residues. The V gene's germline CDR1 is MNHEY and CDR2 SVGAGI. CDR3 in amino acids: CASSYSTAQDSPLHL. The DNA for the CDR3 is TGTGCCAGCAGTTACTCGACCGCGCAGGATTCACCCCTCCACCTT.